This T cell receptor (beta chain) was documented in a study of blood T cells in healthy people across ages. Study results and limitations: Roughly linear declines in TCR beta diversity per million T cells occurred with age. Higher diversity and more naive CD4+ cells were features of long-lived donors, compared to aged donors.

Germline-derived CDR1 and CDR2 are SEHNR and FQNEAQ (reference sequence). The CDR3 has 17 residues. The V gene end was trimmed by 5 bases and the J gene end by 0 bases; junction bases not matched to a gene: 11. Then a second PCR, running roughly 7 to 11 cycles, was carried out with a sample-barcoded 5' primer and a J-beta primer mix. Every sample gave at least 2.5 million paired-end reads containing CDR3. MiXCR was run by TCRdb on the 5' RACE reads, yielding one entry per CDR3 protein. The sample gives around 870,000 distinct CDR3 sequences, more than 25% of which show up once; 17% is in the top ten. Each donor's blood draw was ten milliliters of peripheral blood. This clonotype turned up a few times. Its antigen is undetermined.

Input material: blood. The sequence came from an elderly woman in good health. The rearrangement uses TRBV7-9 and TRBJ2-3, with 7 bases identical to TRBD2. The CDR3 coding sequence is TGTGCCAGCAGCGCCTACCGGTCTAGCGGAAGCACAGATACGCAGTATTTT. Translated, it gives CASSAYRSSGSTDTQYF.